The present entry profiles one T cell receptor (beta chain) with its context. No cognate antigen has been identified for it. Base qualities were left out, and no much larger clone turns up one base away. These data are taken from a study of blood T cell repertoires in COVID-19 (dated by TCRdb to the early 2020s). Context from the whole study: Samples from collaborators originated in the United States, Italy and Spain and spanned both the acute and convalescent phases of COVID-19. The material from the prospective study consisted of cDNA or gDNA derived from T cells, B-cell-depleted T cells, or PBMCs. The dataset comprised deeply sampled blood TCRbeta repertoires from subjects exposed to, actively infected with, or recovered from COVID-19. The repertoires were released in a freely available public database meant as a resource for research on the immune response to SARS-CoV-2. Samples were obtained from the ongoing ImmuneRACE study (first 160 participants) and from 1,254 subjects provided by 6 global collaborators. Nearly every sample came with metadata listing a de-identified subject ID, COVID-19 status, age in years and sex. Where available, HLA class I and class II types were taken from metadata supplied by the sample provider and were not determined by assay-based typing. What the authors observed across the whole study: Clinical and demographic metadata were provided uncurated, with the amount varying by source and participant.

Each collaborating institution followed its own protocols to collect whole blood in K2EDTA tubes. For TCRbeta analysis, collaborators shipped samples in one of three forms: frozen whole blood, isolated PBMCs, or DNA extracted from either of those sample types. The immunoSEQ Assay, a bias-controlled multiplex PCR, was used to amplify TCRbeta CDR3 regions from genomic DNA. Processing in the source paper ran as follows. The number of nucleated cells in each sample was estimated by amplification of reference gene primers within the assay. Sequence reads were collapsed and filtered to measure the absolute abundance of every unique TCRbeta CDR3 rearrangement. For each sample, productive Simpson clonality was calculated as the square root of Simpson's diversity index across productive rearrangements. Imported from immuneACCESS, the table was reduced by TCRdb to in-frame sequences with V and J called. These copies leave out some clones; in studies compared against another copy, an unresolved V gene accounts for under half, and the cause of the remainder is not known. V and J calls and clone size come straight from that table; D and trimming were deduced from the DNA. For this sample there are roughly 200,000 clones; around 76% appear just once. Of the sample, roughly 8.8% is held by the ten largest clones.

Source material: peripheral blood. This clonotype was sampled from a woman aged 50 to 65 with active or convalescent COVID-19.

The bases are TGTGCCAGCAGTCGCGGTGGGGCGGGGGGGGAGACCCAGTACTTC. It codes for CASSRGGAGGETQYF. The chain was built from TRBV27 and TRBJ2-5; 9 bases in between match TRBD2. The CDR3, cysteine through phenylalanine, is 15 amino acids long. The entry retains the CDR3 DNA only, 45 bases that are in frame from base 1. Trimmed from V: 5 bases; trimmed from J: 5 bases; junction bases lacking a gene match: 9. In the germline V gene (reference sequence), CDR1 corresponds to MNHEY and CDR2 to SMNVEV.